The 8 T cell receptor beta chains given below trace back to one sample, sequenced in a study of blood T cell repertoires in COVID-19. The assay was immunoSEQ multiplex PCR, and TCRdb's table has in-frame clones only and misses some. The repertoire includes over 120,000 clones, less than 80% of them detected once, and more than 3.5% sits in the top ten. The sample taken for sequencing was peripheral blood. The receptor source for this set is a woman aged 80 or over with active or convalescent COVID-19.

This chain connects TRBV7-2 to TRBJ2-6; 9 positions match TRBD1. The V gene end was trimmed by 8 bases and the J gene end by 4 bases; junction bases not matched to a gene: 15. Per germline, CDR1 SGHTA and CDR2 FQGNSA. The CDR3 contains 18 residues. In nucleotides, the CDR3 is TGTGCCAGCGAAAATAGGGGGACAGGGACCTCCGGGGCCAACGTCCTGACTTTC. This gives the protein CASENRGTGTSGANVLTF.

The chain links TRBV11-1 to TRBJ2-3; no clear D. V lost 2 bases and J lost 1, with 13 bases in between. Germline V gene data show CDR1 as SGHAT and CDR2 as FQDESV (reference sequence). The CDR3 totals 16 residues. CDR3 residues: CASSLLGSAGTDTQYF. As DNA, the CDR3 is TGTGCCAGCAGCTTACTCGGGTCGGCGGGCACAGATACGCAGTATTTT.

This clone was counted only a few times. This rearrangement joins TRBV6-6 to TRBJ2-7; D might be TRBD2 (7 bases). From germline, CDR1 is MNHNY and CDR2 SVGAGI (reference sequence). The CDR3 loop spans 15 amino acids. The germline V and J ends were trimmed by 2 bases and 4 bases, with 15 bases remaining between them. This CDR3 is CASSYREAGVYEQYF. For the CDR3, the DNA is TGTGCCAGCAGTTACCGGGAGGCAGGGGTATACGAGCAGTACTTC.

The chain uses TRBV15 and TRBJ1-1; a possible D gene is TRBD1 (5 bases). The CDR3 sequence is 14 residues long. The V and J ends lost 0 bases and 5 bases respectively, with 10 bases between them. Germline CDR1 LNHNV, CDR2 YYDKDF (reference sequence). The CDR3 DNA is TGTGCCACCAGCAGAGACAGGGTGGCTACTGAAGCTTTCTTT. This translates into CATSRDRVATEAFF.

The chain uses TRBV21-1 and TRBJ2-5; the D call of TRBD2 is as the table states it, not checked on the DNA. TRBV21-1 is described as a pseudogene. The CDR3 extends over 21 amino acids. The CDR3 region is CASSKVGQGKLGLAGGETQYF. The CDR3 DNA reads as TGTGCCAGCAGCAAAGTGGGACAGGGGAAATTGGGACTAGCGGGGGGGGAGACCCAGTACTTC.

The chain joins TRBV15 to TRBJ1-5, with 10 bases lining up with TRBD1. Germline-derived CDR1 and CDR2 are LNHNV and YYDKDF (reference sequence). The CDR3 totals 16 residues. V lost 3 bases and J lost 9; bases outside the gene matches: 11. The CDR3 region is CATSSWDRGGVAPQHF. Written as DNA, the CDR3 is TGTGCCACCAGCAGTTGGGACAGGGGTGGCGTTGCGCCCCAGCATTTT.

This rearrangement joins TRBV7-8 to TRBJ2-3; 8 bases fit TRBD1. Germline values: CDR1 SGHVS, CDR2 FQNEAQ. V shed 1 base and J 4 bases; nucleotides not matched to a gene: 7. This CDR3 has 16 residues. The CDR3 loop is CASSLGWTGKADTQYF. The CDR3 coding sequence is TGTGCCAGCAGCTTAGGATGGACAGGGAAGGCAGATACGCAGTATTTT.

This chain links TRBV9 with TRBJ2-7; D is uncertain. Germline CDR1 and CDR2: SGDLS and YYNGEE. CDR3 size: 14 residues. V was clipped by 3 bases and J by 4 bases, with 14 bases between them. This chain's CDR3 is CASSEDPRNYEQYF. The CDR3 DNA reads as TGTGCCAGCAGCGAGGATCCCAGGAATTACGAGCAGTACTTC.